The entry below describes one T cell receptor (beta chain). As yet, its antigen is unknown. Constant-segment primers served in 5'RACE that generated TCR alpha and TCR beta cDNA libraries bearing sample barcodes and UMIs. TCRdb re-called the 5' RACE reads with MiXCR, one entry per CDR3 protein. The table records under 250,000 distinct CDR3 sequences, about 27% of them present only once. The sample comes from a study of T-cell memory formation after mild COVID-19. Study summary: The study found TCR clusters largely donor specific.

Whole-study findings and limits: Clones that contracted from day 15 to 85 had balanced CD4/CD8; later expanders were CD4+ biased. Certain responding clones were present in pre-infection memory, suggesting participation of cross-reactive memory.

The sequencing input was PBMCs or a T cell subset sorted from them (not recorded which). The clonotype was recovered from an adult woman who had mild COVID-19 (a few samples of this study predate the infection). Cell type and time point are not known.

Here the CDR3 reads CASSPPQGVEETQYF. The CDR3 DNA follows: TGTGCCAGCTCACCACCACAGGGGGTAGAAGAGACCCAGTACTTC. The chain is built from TRBV18 and TRBJ2-5; 8 bases line up with TRBD1. With 0 bases clipped from V and 3 bases from J, the junction kept 3 bases outside the gene matches. The CDR3 contains 15 residues. Germline CDR1 is KGHSH and CDR2 is LQKENI.